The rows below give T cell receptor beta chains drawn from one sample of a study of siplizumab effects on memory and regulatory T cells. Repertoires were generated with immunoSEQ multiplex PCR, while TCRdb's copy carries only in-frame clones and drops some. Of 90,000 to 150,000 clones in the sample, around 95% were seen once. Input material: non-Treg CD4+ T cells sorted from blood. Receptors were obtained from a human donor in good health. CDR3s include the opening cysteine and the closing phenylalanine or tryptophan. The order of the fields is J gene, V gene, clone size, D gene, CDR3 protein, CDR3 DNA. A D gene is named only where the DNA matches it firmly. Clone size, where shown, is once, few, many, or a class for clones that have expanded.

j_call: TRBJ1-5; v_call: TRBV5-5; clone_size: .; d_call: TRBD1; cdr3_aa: CASSATGGDQPQHF; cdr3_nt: TGTGCCAGCAGTGCGACAGGGGGGGATCAGCCCCAGCATTTT
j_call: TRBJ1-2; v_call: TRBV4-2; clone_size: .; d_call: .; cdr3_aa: CASSQEGYGYTF; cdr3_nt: TGTGCCAGCAGCCAAGAGGGATATGGCTACACCTTC
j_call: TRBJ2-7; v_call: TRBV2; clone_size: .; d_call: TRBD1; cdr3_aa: CATMQGAAYEQYF; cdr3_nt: TGTGCCACCATGCAGGGGGCCGCCTACGAGCAGTACTTC
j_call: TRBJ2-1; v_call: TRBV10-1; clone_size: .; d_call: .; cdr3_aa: CASSDCEQFF; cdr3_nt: TGCGCCAGCAGTGACTGTGAGCAGTTCTTC
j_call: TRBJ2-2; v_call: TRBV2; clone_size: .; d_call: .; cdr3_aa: CASSEQGNTGELFF; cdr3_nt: TGTGCCAGCAGTGAACAGGGGAACACCGGGGAGCTGTTTTTT
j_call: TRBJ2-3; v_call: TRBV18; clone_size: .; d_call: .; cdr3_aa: CASSPGQDTQYF; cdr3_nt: TGTGCCAGCTCACCAGGTCAAGATACGCAGTATTTT
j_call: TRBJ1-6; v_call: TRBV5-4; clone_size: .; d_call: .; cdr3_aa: CASSFKGSNSPLHF; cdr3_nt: TGTGCCAGCAGCTTCAAGGGTAGTAATTCACCCCTCCACTTT
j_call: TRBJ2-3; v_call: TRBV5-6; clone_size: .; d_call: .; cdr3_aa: CASSLRTGGTQYF; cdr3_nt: TGTGCCAGCAGCCTAAGGACTGGCGGTACGCAGTATTTT
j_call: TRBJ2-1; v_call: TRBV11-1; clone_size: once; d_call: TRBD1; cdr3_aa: CASGGLDRGLDNEQFF; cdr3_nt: TGTGCCAGCGGAGGACTGGACAGGGGGCTAGACAATGAGCAGTTCTTC
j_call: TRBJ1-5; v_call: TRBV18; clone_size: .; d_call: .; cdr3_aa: CASSPMVNTGQPQHF; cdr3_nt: TGTGCCAGCTCACCGATGGTAAATACGGGACAGCCCCAGCATTTT
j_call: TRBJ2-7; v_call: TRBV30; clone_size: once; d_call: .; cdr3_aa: CAWSVQMGQGVSYEQYF; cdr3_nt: TGTGCCTGGAGTGTACAAATGGGTCAGGGCGTCTCCTACGAGCAGTACTTC
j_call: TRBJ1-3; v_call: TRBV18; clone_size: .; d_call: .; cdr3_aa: CASSPPNTVVSGNTIYF; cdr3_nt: TGTGCCAGCTCACCCCCTAACACGGTCGTATCAGGAAACACCATATATTTT
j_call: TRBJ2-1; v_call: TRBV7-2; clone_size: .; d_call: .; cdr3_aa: CASSGTGYQQFF; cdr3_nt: TGTGCCAGCAGCGGTACAGGGTACCAGCAGTTCTTC
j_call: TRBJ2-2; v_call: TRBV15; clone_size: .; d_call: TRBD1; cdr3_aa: CATSRDGTGKTGELFF; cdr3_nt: TGTGCCACCAGCAGGGATGGGACAGGGAAAACCGGGGAGCTGTTTTTT
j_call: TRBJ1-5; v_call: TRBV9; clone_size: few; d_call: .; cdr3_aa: CASSPRTDSQSVAQHF; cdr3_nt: TGTGCCAGCAGCCCCCGGACAGACTCACAATCAGTGGCCCAGCATTTT
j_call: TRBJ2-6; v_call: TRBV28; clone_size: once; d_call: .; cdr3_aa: CATENRSGGANVLTF; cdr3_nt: TGTGCCACAGAAAACAGATCCGGAGGGGCCAACGTCCTGACTTTC
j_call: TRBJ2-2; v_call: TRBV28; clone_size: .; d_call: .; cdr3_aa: CASSLGQGNTGELFF; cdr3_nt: TGTGCCAGCAGTTTAGGTCAGGGAAACACCGGGGAGCTGTTTTTT
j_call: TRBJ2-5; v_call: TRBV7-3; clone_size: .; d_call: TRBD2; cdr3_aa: CASSAQPGLAGGLETQYF; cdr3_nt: TGTGCCAGCAGCGCCCAGCCGGGACTAGCGGGGGGGCTCGAGACCCAGTACTTC
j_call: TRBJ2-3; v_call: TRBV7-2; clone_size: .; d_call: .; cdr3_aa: CASSGGAGTDTQYF; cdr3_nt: TGTGCCAGCAGCGGGGGGGCCGGCACAGATACGCAGTATTTT
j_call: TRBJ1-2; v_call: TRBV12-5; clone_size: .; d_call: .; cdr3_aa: CASGLTDGYGYTF; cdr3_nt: TGTGCTAGTGGTTTGACCGACGGCTATGGCTACACCTTC
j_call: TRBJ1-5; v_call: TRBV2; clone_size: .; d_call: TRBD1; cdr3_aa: CASTRQGATGHQPQHF; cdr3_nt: TGTGCCAGCACTCGACAGGGGGCGACGGGCCATCAGCCCCAGCATTTT
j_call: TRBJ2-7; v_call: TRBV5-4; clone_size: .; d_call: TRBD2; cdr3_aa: CASSSGGLAYEQYF; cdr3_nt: TGTGCCAGCAGCTCGGGGGGGCTAGCCTACGAGCAGTACTTC
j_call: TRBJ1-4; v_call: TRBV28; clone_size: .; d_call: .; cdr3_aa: CASSTFGGGGEKLFF; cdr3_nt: TGTGCCAGCAGTACGTTTGGAGGGGGAGGTGAAAAACTGTTTTTT
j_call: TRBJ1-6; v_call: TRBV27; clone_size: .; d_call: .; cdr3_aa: CASSYGRLNSPLHF; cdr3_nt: TGTGCCAGCAGTTATGGTAGATTAAATTCACCCCTCCACTTT
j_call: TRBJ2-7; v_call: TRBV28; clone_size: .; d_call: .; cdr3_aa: CASSPRDGNYEQYF; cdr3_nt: TGTGCCAGCAGTCCTCGGGACGGCAACTACGAGCAGTACTTC
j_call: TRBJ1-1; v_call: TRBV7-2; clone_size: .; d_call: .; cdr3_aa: CASSFAGGVNTEAFF; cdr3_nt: TGTGCCAGCAGCTTTGCGGGGGGCGTGAACACTGAAGCTTTCTTT
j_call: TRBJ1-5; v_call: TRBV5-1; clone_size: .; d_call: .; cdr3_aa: CASSPGGANQPQHF; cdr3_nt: TGCGCCAGCAGCCCCGGGGGGGCCAATCAGCCCCAGCATTTT
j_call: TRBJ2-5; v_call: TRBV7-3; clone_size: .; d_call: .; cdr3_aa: CASSLSPAQETQYF; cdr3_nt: TGTGCCAGCAGCTTATCCCCCGCCCAAGAGACCCAGTACTTC
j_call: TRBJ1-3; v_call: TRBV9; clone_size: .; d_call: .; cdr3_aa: CASSGGGVGNTVYF; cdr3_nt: TGTGCCAGCAGCGGTGGGGGGGTAGGAAACACCGTATATTTT
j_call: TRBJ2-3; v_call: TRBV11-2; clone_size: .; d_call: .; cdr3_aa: CASSHKPDRAFWDTQYF; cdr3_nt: TGTGCCAGCAGCCATAAACCGGACAGAGCATTTTGGGATACGCAGTATTTT
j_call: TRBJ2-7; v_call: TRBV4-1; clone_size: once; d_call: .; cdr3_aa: CASSQEGGAPPSYEQYF; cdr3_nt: TGCGCCAGCAGCCAAGAAGGGGGGGCTCCCCCCTCCTACGAGCAGTACTTC
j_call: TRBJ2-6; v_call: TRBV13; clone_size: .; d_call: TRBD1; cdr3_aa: CASSQTGGYSGANVLTF; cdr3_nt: TGTGCCAGCAGCCAGACAGGGGGTTACTCTGGGGCCAACGTCCTGACTTTC
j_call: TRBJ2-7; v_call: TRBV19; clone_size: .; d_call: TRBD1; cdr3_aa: CASSSPRDRGIYEQYF; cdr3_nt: TGTGCCAGTAGTAGCCCCCGGGACAGGGGGATCTACGAGCAGTACTTC
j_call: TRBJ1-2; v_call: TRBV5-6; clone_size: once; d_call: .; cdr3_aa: CASSLPPGRSYYGYTF; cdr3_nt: TGTGCCAGCAGCTTGCCCCCGGGAAGGTCTTACTATGGCTACACCTTC
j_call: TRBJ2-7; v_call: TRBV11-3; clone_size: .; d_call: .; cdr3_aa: CASSFATGPPYEQYF; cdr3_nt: TGTGCCAGCAGCTTTGCCACGGGACCCCCCTACGAGCAGTACTTC
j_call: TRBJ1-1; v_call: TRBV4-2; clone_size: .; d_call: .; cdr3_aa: CASSQDQGNTEAFF; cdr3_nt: TGTGCCAGCAGCCAAGACCAGGGGAACACTGAAGCTTTCTTT
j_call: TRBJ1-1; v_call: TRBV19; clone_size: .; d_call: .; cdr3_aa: CASSNPLGMNTEAFF; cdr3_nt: TGTGCCAGTAGTAACCCATTAGGTATGAACACTGAAGCTTTCTTT
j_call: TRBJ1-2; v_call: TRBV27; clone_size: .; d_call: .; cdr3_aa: CASSLRRERMYGYTF; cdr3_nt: TGTGCCAGCAGTTTGAGGAGAGAGAGGATGTATGGCTACACCTTC
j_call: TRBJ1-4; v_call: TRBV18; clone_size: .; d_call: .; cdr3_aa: CASSPPIGANEKLFF; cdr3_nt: TGTGCCAGCTCACCACCCATTGGGGCTAATGAAAAACTGTTTTTT
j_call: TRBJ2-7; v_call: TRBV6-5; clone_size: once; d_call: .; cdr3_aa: CASRDLASRSYEQYF; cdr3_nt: TGTGCCAGCAGGGATCTAGCGTCCCGCTCCTACGAGCAGTACTTC
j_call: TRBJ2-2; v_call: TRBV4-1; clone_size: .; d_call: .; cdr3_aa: CASSQVAPNTGELFF; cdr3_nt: TGCGCCAGCAGCCAAGTGGCCCCGAACACCGGGGAGCTGTTTTTT
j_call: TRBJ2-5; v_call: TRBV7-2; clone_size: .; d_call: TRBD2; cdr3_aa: CASSWGWRPSGPQETQYF; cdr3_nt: TGTGCCAGCAGCTGGGGCTGGCGCCCTAGCGGCCCTCAAGAGACCCAGTACTTC